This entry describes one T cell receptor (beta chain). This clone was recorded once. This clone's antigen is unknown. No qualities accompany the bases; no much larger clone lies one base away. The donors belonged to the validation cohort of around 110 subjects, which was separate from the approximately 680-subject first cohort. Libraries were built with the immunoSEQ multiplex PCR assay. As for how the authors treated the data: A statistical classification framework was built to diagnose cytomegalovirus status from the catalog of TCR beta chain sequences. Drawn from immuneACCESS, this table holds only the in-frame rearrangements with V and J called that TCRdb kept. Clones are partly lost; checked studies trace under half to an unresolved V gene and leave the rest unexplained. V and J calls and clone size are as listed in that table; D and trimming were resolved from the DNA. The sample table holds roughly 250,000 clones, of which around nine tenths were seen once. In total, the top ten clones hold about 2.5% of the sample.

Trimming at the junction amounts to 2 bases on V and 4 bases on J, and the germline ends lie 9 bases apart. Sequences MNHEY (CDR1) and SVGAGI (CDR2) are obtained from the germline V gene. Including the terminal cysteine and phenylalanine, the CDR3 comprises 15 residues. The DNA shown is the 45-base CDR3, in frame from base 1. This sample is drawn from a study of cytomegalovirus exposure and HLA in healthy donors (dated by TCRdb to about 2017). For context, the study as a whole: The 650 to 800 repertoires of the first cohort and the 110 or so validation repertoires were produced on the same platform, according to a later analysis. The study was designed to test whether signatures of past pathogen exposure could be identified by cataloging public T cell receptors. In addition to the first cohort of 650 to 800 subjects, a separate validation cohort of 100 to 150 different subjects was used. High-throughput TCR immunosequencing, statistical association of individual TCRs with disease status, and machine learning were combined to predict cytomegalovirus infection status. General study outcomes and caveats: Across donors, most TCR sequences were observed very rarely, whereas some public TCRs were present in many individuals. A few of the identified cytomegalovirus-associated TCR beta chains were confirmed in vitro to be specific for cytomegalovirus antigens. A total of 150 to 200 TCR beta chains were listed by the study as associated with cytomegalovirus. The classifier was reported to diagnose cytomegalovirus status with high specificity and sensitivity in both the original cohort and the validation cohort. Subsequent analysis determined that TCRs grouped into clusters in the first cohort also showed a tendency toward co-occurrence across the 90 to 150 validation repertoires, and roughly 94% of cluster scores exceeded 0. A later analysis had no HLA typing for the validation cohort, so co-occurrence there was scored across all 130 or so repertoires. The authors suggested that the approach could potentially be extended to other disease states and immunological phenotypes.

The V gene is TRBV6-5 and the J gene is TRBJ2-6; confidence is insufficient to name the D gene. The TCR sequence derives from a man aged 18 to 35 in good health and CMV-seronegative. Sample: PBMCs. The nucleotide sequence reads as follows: TGTGCCAGCAGTTACACGCCGAGCGGGGCCAACGTCCTGACTTTC. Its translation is CASSYTPSGANVLTF.